Listed here are 24 T cell receptor beta chains from one sample, sequenced in a study of OX40 agonist ivuxolimab in advanced cancers. Some clones are missing from TCRdb's copy, which holds only in-frame ones; the method was immunoSEQ multiplex PCR. Found here are about 59,000 clones, roughly 84% of them singletons; the top ten hold under 0.6%. The starting material was CD4+ or CD8+ T cells sorted from blood, obtained in a trial of the OX40 agonist ivuxolimab. These TCRs come from an adult with an advanced solid tumor such as melanoma, head and neck, liver or kidney cancer.

This chain uses TRBV5-1 with TRBJ2-1, with 10 nucleotides matching TRBD2. CDR3 length: 16 amino acids. The junction had 6 bases not matched to a gene; V was cut back by 0 bases and J by 6 bases. The V gene's germline CDR1 is SGHRS and CDR2 YFSETQ. The chain's CDR3 is CASSLVIAGGGNEQFF. CDR3 nucleotides: TGCGCCAGCAGCTTGGTCATAGCGGGAGGTGGCAATGAGCAGTTCTTC.

This clone was recorded only once. The chain has TRBV10-1 and TRBJ2-1; TRBD1 matches 9 bases. This CDR3 is built from 15 residues. CDR1 WNHNN and CDR2 SYGVQD come from the germline V gene (reference sequence). The ends lost 2 bases at V and 9 bases at J; junction bases unmatched: 8. The CDR3 here is CASSEVWDRVGEQFF. The CDR3 coding sequence is TGCGCCAGCAGTGAGGTGTGGGACAGGGTTGGTGAGCAGTTCTTC.

This clone was counted a few times. V and J are TRBV5-1 and TRBJ2-6; D not resolved. The CDR3 totals 14 residues. Germline V lookup: CDR1 SGHRS, CDR2 YFSETQ. V dropped 2 bases and J dropped 2 bases, with 5 bases sitting between them. The CDR3 here is CASSLPAGANVLTF. CDR3 DNA sequence: TGCGCCAGCAGCTTACCTGCTGGGGCCAACGTCCTGACTTTC.

The genes are TRBV28 and TRBJ2-3; TRBD2 agrees at 9 bases. The CDR3 runs 15 residues. Germline-derived CDR1 and CDR2 are MDHEN and SYDVKM. J was trimmed by 5 bases and V by 6 bases; bases with no gene match: 9. The CDR3 loop reads CASRAPGLAEDTQYF. CDR3 DNA: TGTGCCAGCAGGGCACCGGGACTAGCAGAAGATACGCAGTATTTT.

This clone was counted a single time. The chain is built from TRBV4-1 and TRBJ1-1; D remains ambiguous. CDR1 MGHRA and CDR2 YSYEKL come from the germline V gene. The CDR3 sequence is 15 residues long. Deletions cut 3 bases from V and 1 base from J, with 12 bases between. This CDR3 reads CASSQAEYWNTEAFF. Here the CDR3 DNA reads TGCGCCAGCAGCCAGGCAGAGTACTGGAACACTGAAGCTTTCTTT.

V and J are TRBV19 and TRBJ1-2; D is undetermined. Germline values: CDR1 LNHDA, CDR2 SQIVND (reference sequence). The CDR3 contains 13 residues. Trimming stripped 8 bases from V and 5 bases from J, with 15 bases between. This CDR3 is CASPLGFPYGYTF. The DNA of the CDR3 is TGTGCCAGTCCTTTGGGGTTTCCTTATGGCTACACCTTC.

This clone was observed a single time. J is TRBJ2-2 and V is TRBV29-1; D gene unclear. From germline, CDR1 is SQVTM and CDR2 ANQGSEA. This CDR3 is 13 amino acids long. Between the trimmed V and J ends, which lost 5 bases and 2 bases, there was a span of 9 bases. The CDR3 nucleotides are TGCAGCGTTCTGGTGGATAACACCGGGGAGCTGTTTTTT. Protein sequence: CSVLVDNTGELFF.

This clone was detected once. This rearrangement joins TRBV5-1 to TRBJ2-5; the match to TRBD2 covers 10 bases. Germline V lookup: CDR1 SGHRS, CDR2 YFSETQ. The CDR3 has 17 residues. V lost 0 bases, J lost 1 base, and 6 bases stayed unmatched. The CDR3 region is CASSLDLAGVIQETQYF. DNA for the CDR3: TGCGCCAGCAGCTTGGACCTAGCGGGAGTCATCCAAGAGACCCAGTACTTC.

This clone has just a few counts. The chain uses TRBV30 and TRBJ1-5, with D unresolved. Germline CDR1 is GTSNPN and CDR2 is SVGIG (reference sequence). Trimming took off 1 base at V and 7 bases at J, with 11 bases between the two ends. The CDR3 has 13 residues. The CDR3, as DNA: TGTGCCTGGAGTGCGATAGGGAGGCAGCCCCAGCATTTT. Translation gives CAWSAIGRQPQHF. Full variable domain (rest looked up from reference TRBV30 and TRBJ1-5): SQTIHQWPATLVQPVGSPLSLECTVEGTSNPNLYWYRQAAGRGLQLLFYSVGIGQISSEVPQNLSASRPQDRQFILSSKKLLLSDSGFYLCAWSAIGRQPQHFGDGTRLSIL.

The rearrangement joins TRBV9 to TRBJ2-1, with D perhaps TRBD2 (6 bases). V lost 6 bases to trimming and J lost 0 bases, with 13 bases between them. The CDR3 contains 15 residues. CDR1 SGDLS and CDR2 YYNGEE come from the germline V gene. The CDR3 sequence is CASNLGGPSYNEQFF. The CDR3 nucleotides read TGTGCCAGCAACTTAGGAGGGCCCTCCTACAATGAGCAGTTCTTC.

This clone was seen more than once but under ten times. The CDR3, as DNA: TGTGCCTGGAGTGTAGGGCAGGGCGACAAGCAGTACTTC. Its translation: CAWSVGQGDKQYF. The chain has TRBV30 and TRBJ2-7; D perhaps matches TRBD1 (5 bases). The V end was cut by 0 bases, the J end by 8 bases, with 14 bases between. In germline, CDR1 is GTSNPN, CDR2 SVGIG (reference sequence). The CDR3 consists of 13 residues. Full variable domain (remainder filled in from reference TRBV30 and TRBJ2-7): SQTIHQWPATLVQPVGSPLSLECTVEGTSNPNLYWYRQAAGRGLQLLFYSVGIGQISSEVPQNLSASRPQDRQFILSSKKLLLSDSGFYLCAWSVGQGDKQYFGPGTRLTVT.

CDR3 sequence (DNA): TGCGCCAGCAGCTTTGGATCAGGGGAGACCCAGTACTTC. It codes for CASSFGSGETQYF. The genes are TRBV5-1 and TRBJ2-5; tentative D call: TRBD1 (5 bases). The ends were cut back, 2 bases at V and 5 bases at J, with 10 bases in the middle. Germline lookup yields CDR1 SGHRS and CDR2 YFSETQ. The CDR3 loop spans 13 amino acids.

This clone was observed a single time. The DNA for the CDR3 is TGTGCCAGCAGCACCCGTCCCGGGACAGTAGCGGAAAAACTGTTTTTT. Translating gives CASSTRPGTVAEKLFF. The chain carries TRBV9 and TRBJ1-4; 7 bases match TRBD1. This CDR3 has 16 amino acids. J gave up 8 bases and V 4 bases, and 14 bases lay outside the gene matches. The germline V gene encodes CDR1 SGDLS and CDR2 YYNGEE.

This chain uses TRBV5-1 with TRBJ1-1, with 7 bases that match TRBD1. Germline loops: CDR1 SGHRS, CDR2 YFSETQ. The CDR3 extends over 13 amino acids. J lost 8 bases, V lost 5 bases, and 9 bases had no gene match. CDR3 amino acids: CASSLTGTPEAFF. Here the CDR3 DNA reads TGCGCCAGCAGTTTGACAGGGACTCCCGAAGCTTTCTTT.

The rearrangement joins TRBV5-1 to TRBJ2-2; 9 bases line up with TRBD1. This CDR3 contains 16 residues. CDR1 and CDR2 (germline): SGHRS, YFSETQ. The V gene end was trimmed by 3 bases and the J gene end by 6 bases; junction bases not matched to a gene: 9. CDR3 sequence: CASSSPGQGNSGELFF. In nucleotides, the CDR3 is TGCGCCAGCAGCTCCCCGGGACAGGGTAATTCCGGGGAGCTGTTTTTT.

This chain uses TRBV6-1 with TRBJ2-5; 8 nucleotides line up with TRBD2. Germline lookup yields CDR1 MNHNS and CDR2 SASEGT. The CDR3 runs 15 residues. The V segment lost 7 bases and the J segment 5 bases; nucleotides outside the gene matches: 12. CDR3 in amino acids: CASIGNGRALETQYF. The CDR3 nucleotides read TGTGCCAGCATTGGGAACGGGAGGGCCCTGGAGACCCAGTACTTC.

The J gene is TRBJ2-2, the V gene TRBV15; 7 bases map to TRBD2. V lost 1 base to trimming and J lost 7 bases; unmatched junction nucleotides: 6. Germline-derived CDR1 and CDR2 are LNHNV and YYDKDF (reference sequence). The CDR3 spans 15 residues. The CDR3 DNA sequence: TGTGCCACCAGCAGAGTTAGCGGGCTTAACGGGGAGCTGTTTTTT. Translation: CATSRVSGLNGELFF.

The rearrangement uses TRBV5-1 and TRBJ2-5; 7 nucleotides agree with TRBD1. Germline V gene data show CDR1 as SGHRS and CDR2 as YFSETQ. There are 14 residues in the CDR3. Trimming at V came to 0 bases and at J to 2 bases, leaving 1 base not matched to a gene. The CDR3 sequence: CASSLGDRQETQYF. CDR3 DNA sequence: TGCGCCAGCAGCTTGGGGGACAGACAAGAGACCCAGTACTTC. The full variable domain, with the rest looked up from reference TRBV5-1 and TRBJ2-5, is KAGVTQTPRYLIKTRGQQVTLSCSPISGHRSVSWYQQTPGQGLQFLFEYFSETQRNKGNFPGRFSGRQFSNSRSEMNVSTLELGDSALYLCASSLGDRQETQYFGPGTRLLVL.

This clone qualifies as medium-sized. The chain carries TRBV30 and TRBJ1-1; 7 nucleotides match TRBD1. The CDR3 sequence is 17 residues long. After removal of 0 bases from V and 3 bases from J, the junction contained 13 bases not matched to a gene. CDR1 and CDR2 from the germline V gene are GTSNPN and SVGIG (reference sequence). CDR3 loop: CAWSVGGDSRWDTEAFF. DNA for the CDR3: TGTGCCTGGAGTGTTGGGGGGGACAGCCGCTGGGACACTGAAGCTTTCTTT.

The CDR3 region has the DNA TGCGCCAGCAGCCAAGATCCACAGGGCAGCTCCTACAATGAGCAGTTCTTC. Protein sequence: CASSQDPQGSSYNEQFF. The rearrangement uses TRBV4-1 and TRBJ2-1, with D perhaps TRBD1 (6 bases). CDR1 is MGHRA and CDR2 is YSYEKL in the germline V gene. V lost 0 bases and J lost 0, with 12 bases in between. The CDR3 totals 17 residues.

CDR3: CASSAYEQYF. The CDR3 nucleotides are TGTGCCAGCAGTGCCTACGAGCAGTACTTC. The chain carries TRBV2 and TRBJ2-7; D unresolved. V was pared by 4 bases and J by 2 bases, with 0 bases between. Looked up from germline, CDR1 is SNHLY and CDR2 is FYNNEI. This CDR3 spans 10 amino acids.

The chain recombines TRBV6-8 with TRBJ2-1; TRBD2 matches 10 bases. CDR1 is MNHGY and CDR2 is SAAAGT in the germline V gene. V shed 2 bases and J 5 bases; nucleotides not matched to a gene: 6. The CDR3 is 16 amino acids. The CDR3 protein is CASSYRTSGADNEQFF. The CDR3 nucleotides read TGTGCCAGCAGTTACCGAACTAGCGGGGCCGACAATGAGCAGTTCTTC.

Here the CDR3 DNA reads TGTGCCAGCAGTTTAAGGCGCGGCTACTACGAGCAGTACTTC. This encodes CASSLRRGYYEQYF. The chain carries TRBV27 and TRBJ2-7; D call uncertain. Trimming pared 2 bases from V and 3 bases from J, leaving 11 bases between. This CDR3 spans 14 amino acids. CDR1 is MNHEY and CDR2 is SMNVEV in the germline V gene (reference sequence).

V gene TRBV30 combines with J gene TRBJ1-2; the D is unclear. CDR1 GTSNPN and CDR2 SVGIG come from the germline V gene (reference sequence). Trimming took off 4 bases at V and 2 bases at J, with 17 bases between the two ends. This CDR3 spans 15 amino acids. The CDR3 here is CAWIYPSHRNYGYTF. The CDR3 nucleotides read TGTGCCTGGATCTACCCTTCACACAGAAACTATGGCTACACCTTC.